One and the same sample provided the 22 T cell receptor beta chains below, sequenced in a study of blood T cell repertoires in COVID-19. Repertoires were generated with immunoSEQ multiplex PCR, while TCRdb's copy carries only in-frame clones and drops some. The sample carries roughly 200,000 clones, 81% recorded once. What was sequenced was PBMCs or T cells enriched from blood (not recorded which). These receptor sequences come from a man aged 35-49 years who had recovered from COVID-19.

The rearrangement links TRBV24-1 to TRBJ2-3; D uncertain. Germline V gene lookup returns CDR1 KGHDR and CDR2 SFDVKD. The CDR3 has 17 residues. Trimming stripped 2 bases from V and 0 bases from J, with 14 bases between. CDR3 in DNA: TGTGCCACCAGTGATTCCCAAAATGCGGCTAGCACAGATACGCAGTATTTT. Translated, it gives CATSDSQNAASTDTQYF.

In its sample, this clone was seen a few times. This chain uses TRBV5-6 with TRBJ1-1, with 9 bases identical to TRBD1. The ends lost 2 bases at V and 3 bases at J; junction bases unmatched: 8. This CDR3 has 16 residues. Germline assignment: CDR1 SGHDT and CDR2 YYEEEE. The CDR3 DNA reads as TGTGCCAGCAGCTTTAAACAGGGGGCAATCCACACTGAAGCTTTCTTT. Translation: CASSFKQGAIHTEAFF.

The chain recombines TRBV7-9 with TRBJ1-4; TRBD1 aligns across 7 bases. This CDR3 comprises 16 residues. Germline assignment: CDR1 SEHNR and CDR2 FQNEAQ (reference sequence). V was pared by 1 base and J by 6 bases, with 8 bases of the junction left unmatched. The CDR3 sequence is CASSLGRQGRDEKLFF. DNA for the CDR3: TGTGCCAGCAGCTTAGGACGACAGGGACGTGATGAAAAACTGTTTTTT. Using reference TRBV7-9 and TRBJ1-4 for the parts outside the CDR3, the full variable domain is DTGVSQNPRHKITKRGQNVTFRCDPISEHNRLYWYRQTLGQGPEFLTYFQNEAQLEKSRLLSDRFSAERPKGSFSTLEIQRTEQGDSAMYLCASSLGRQGRDEKLFFGSGTQLSVL.

The rearrangement uses TRBV11-1 and TRBJ2-7; TRBD2 matches at 7 bases. With V trimmed by 1 base and J by 3 bases, 9 bases remained unmatched. Germline V gives CDR1 SGHAT, CDR2 FQDESV (reference sequence). The CDR3 covers 16 residues. The CDR3 sequence is CASSLGGLAVFYEQYF. CDR3 nucleotides: TGTGCCAGCAGCTTAGGAGGCCTAGCGGTTTTCTACGAGCAGTACTTC. The full variable domain, with the rest looked up from reference TRBV11-1 and TRBJ2-7, is EAEVAQSPRYKITEKSQAVAFWCDPISGHATLYWYRQILGQGPELLVQFQDESVVDDSQLPKDRFSAERLKGVDSTLKIQPAELGDSAMYLCASSLGGLAVFYEQYFGPGTRLTVT.

V is TRBV18 and J is TRBJ2-3; D might be TRBD1 (6 bases). CDR3 length: 15 residues. The germline V gene has CDR1 KGHSH and CDR2 LQKENI. V lost 2 bases to trimming and J lost 4 bases, with 13 bases between them. CDR3 loop: CASSPGKGEADTQYF. The CDR3 region has the DNA TGTGCCAGCTCACCAGGGAAGGGGGAAGCAGATACGCAGTATTTT.

The chain employs TRBV7-2 and TRBJ1-2; 8 bases line up with TRBD1. Germline trimming cut 2 bases from V and 0 bases from J; bases unmatched to any gene: 8. The CDR3 totals 17 residues. Per the germline V gene, CDR1 is SGHTA and CDR2 is FQGNSA. The CDR3 coding sequence is TGTGCCAGCAGCTTATCGCGGGGGACAGGCGCTAACTATGGCTACACCTTC. As protein: CASSLSRGTGANYGYTF.

CDR3 in amino acids: CASSLGLTGGYNEQFF. CDR3 coding DNA: TGTGCCAGCAGCTTAGGTCTAACGGGAGGGTACAATGAGCAGTTCTTC. The gene calls are TRBV7-9 and TRBJ2-1; TRBD2 aligns across 8 bases. J gave up 4 bases and V 1 base, and 6 bases lay outside the gene matches. The V gene's germline CDR1 is SEHNR and CDR2 FQNEAQ (reference sequence). The CDR3 covers 16 residues.

The genes are TRBV2 and TRBJ1-4; 7 bases agree with TRBD1. Germline assignment: CDR1 SNHLY and CDR2 FYNNEI. Trimming took 5 bases from V and 3 from J; bases not matched to a gene: 12. CDR3 length equals 17 residues. CDR3 sequence: CASSSALRQGSNEKLFF. The CDR3 nucleotides are TGTGCCAGCAGTTCCGCACTAAGACAGGGATCTAATGAAAAACTGTTTTTT.

This chain joins TRBV9 and TRBJ2-1, with TRBD2 identical over 13 bases. The V segment lost 6 bases and the J segment 9 bases; nucleotides outside the gene matches: 9. The CDR3 consists of 15 residues. CDR1 and CDR2 from the germline V gene are SGDLS and YYNGEE. CDR3 amino acids: CASTPLAGGQGEQFF. CDR3 bases: TGTGCCAGCACCCCACTAGCGGGAGGGCAGGGTGAGCAGTTCTTC. The whole variable domain, remainder taken from reference TRBV9 and TRBJ2-1, is DSGVTQTPKHLITATGQRVTLRCSPRSGDLSVYWYQQSLDQGLQFLIQYYNGEERAKGNILERFSAQQFPDLHSELNLSSLELGDSALYFCASTPLAGGQGEQFFGPGTRLTVL.

This clone was counted a single time. V usage is TRBV19 and J usage is TRBJ1-2; weak D call: TRBD1 (6 bases). The V and J ends lost 6 bases and 0 bases respectively, with 14 bases between them. From germline, CDR1 is LNHDA and CDR2 SQIVND (reference sequence). The CDR3 is 15 amino acids. The CDR3: CASRTRQETNYGYTF. CDR3 bases: TGTGCCAGTAGAACCAGACAGGAGACTAACTATGGCTACACCTTC.

The genes are TRBV5-6 and TRBJ2-3; D is perhaps TRBD2 (5 bases). Germline assignment: CDR1 SGHDT and CDR2 YYEEEE. The CDR3 spans 15 residues. Trimming took 0 bases from V and 2 from J, leaving 10 bases between them. The CDR3 DNA sequence: TGTGCCAGCAGCTTGGTCGGGGATACCACAGATACGCAGTATTTT. Its translation: CASSLVGDTTDTQYF.

The chain combines TRBV6-6 with TRBJ2-1, with 8 positions matching TRBD2. The CDR3 sequence is 15 residues long. V was pared by 2 bases and J by 9 bases, with 9 bases of the junction left unmatched. Per the germline V gene, CDR1 is MNHNY and CDR2 is SVGAGI (reference sequence). DNA for the CDR3: TGTGCCAGCAGTTACGGTACTAGCGGATACTTTGAGCAGTTCTTC. Translated, it gives CASSYGTSGYFEQFF.

This sequence joins TRBV24-1 and TRBJ2-3, with D possibly matching TRBD1 (6 bases). The CDR3 runs to 13 residues. The germline gives CDR1 KGHDR, CDR2 SFDVKD. V was clipped by 3 bases and J by 6 bases, with 9 bases between them. CDR3: CATSDGTMDTQYF. The CDR3, as DNA: TGTGCCACCAGTGATGGGACAATGGATACGCAGTATTTT.

The J gene is TRBJ1-1, the V gene TRBV19, with D perhaps TRBD1 (6 bases). V gave up 9 bases and J gave up 7 bases, with 15 bases separating them. Germline V lookup: CDR1 LNHDA, CDR2 SQIVND (reference sequence). This CDR3 comprises 12 residues. CDR3 bases: TGTGCCAGCCGGGACACCACAATTGAAGCTTTCTTT. Encoded protein: CASRDTTIEAFF.

J is TRBJ2-7 and V is TRBV19; D not resolved. The V end lost 4 bases, the J end lost 0 bases, and 16 bases lay between the germline ends. CDR3 length equals 16 residues. CDR1 is LNHDA and CDR2 is SQIVND in the germline V gene (reference sequence). The CDR3 nucleotides are TGTGCCAGTAGTAGACTCCCCACGTCGGGCTCCTACGAGCAGTACTTC. This encodes CASSRLPTSGSYEQYF.

As to this clone: Other DNA sequences in the same sample also yield this CDR3. The chain recombines TRBV7-2 with TRBJ2-7; 10 bases match TRBD2. V was clipped by 1 base and J by 1 base; unmatched bases: 1. The length of the CDR3 is 15 residues. CDR1 is SGHTA, CDR2 FQGNSA, per germline. DNA of the CDR3: TGTGCCAGCAGCTTAGGGACTAGCGGTTCCTACGAGCAGTACTTC. Translated: CASSLGTSGSYEQYF.

About this clone itself: This sample includes further DNA sequences coding for the same CDR3. The chain combines TRBV5-1 with TRBJ2-5; 15 nucleotides line up with TRBD2. V lost 4 bases, J lost 5 bases, and 6 bases stayed unmatched. The CDR3 totals 16 residues. Germline CDR1 and CDR2: SGHRS and YFSETQ. For the CDR3, the DNA is TGCGCCAGCAGCCTGGGACTAGCGGGGGGTAGGGAGACCCAGTACTTC. This translates into CASSLGLAGGRETQYF. The full variable domain, rest sourced from reference TRBV5-1 and TRBJ2-5, is KAGVTQTPRYLIKTRGQQVTLSCSPISGHRSVSWYQQTPGQGLQFLFEYFSETQRNKGNFPGRFSGRQFSNSRSEMNVSTLELGDSALYLCASSLGLAGGRETQYFGPGTRLLVL.

V is TRBV12-3 or TRBV12-4 and J is TRBJ1-1; weak D call: TRBD1 (6 bases). The CDR3 contains 13 residues. V was pared by 7 bases and J by 3 bases, with 12 bases between. CDR3 residues: CASKGQIYTEAFF. The CDR3 DNA is TGTGCCAGCAAGGGACAAATCTACACTGAAGCTTTCTTT.

This clone was seen a handful of times. This rearrangement joins TRBV24-1 to TRBJ2-5; 9 bases line up with TRBD1. Germline V gene lookup returns CDR1 KGHDR and CDR2 SFDVKD. The CDR3 extends over 15 amino acids. V gave up 4 bases and J gave up 4 bases; unmatched junction bases: 6. The DNA of the CDR3 is TGTGCCACCAGTGAGGACAGGGGAGGAGGAGAGACCCAGTACTTC. This codes for CATSEDRGGGETQYF.

The chain combines TRBV4-1 with TRBJ2-7; 8 bases agree with TRBD2. The CDR3 is 19 amino acids. The trim removed 0 bases at V and 2 bases at J, leaving 15 bases unmatched. CDR1 and CDR2 (germline): MGHRA, YSYEKL. The CDR3 sequence is CASSQEYWREVGSPYEQYF. The CDR3 nucleotides are TGCGCCAGCAGCCAAGAATATTGGCGGGAGGTCGGCAGCCCCTACGAGCAGTACTTC.

This clone was recorded a few times. The rearrangement links TRBV5-1 to TRBJ1-1; TRBD1 matches at 7 bases. The CDR3 loop spans 15 amino acids. V was clipped by 3 bases and J by 4 bases; unmatched bases: 9. Per the germline V gene, CDR1 is SGHRS and CDR2 is YFSETQ. In DNA form, the CDR3 reads TGCGCCAGCAGCTCGAAGGGGGCGAGGGGCACTGAAGCTTTCTTT. This codes for CASSSKGARGTEAFF.

The chain links TRBV11-2 to TRBJ2-7; TRBD1 might be the D (5 bases). Germline loops: CDR1 SGHAT, CDR2 FQNNGV. This CDR3 spans 15 amino acids. The V end lost 1 base, the J end lost 2 bases, and 12 bases lay between the germline ends. CDR3 coding DNA: TGTGCCAGCAGCTTAGGACAGAACAGAGCCTACGAGCAGTACTTC. Translated, it gives CASSLGQNRAYEQYF.